This T cell receptor beta chain is drawn from a study of early T cells in non-severe SARS-CoV-2 infection. General study results and limits: Clonotype matching in VDJdb favored anti-spike CD8 responses and did not capture private and CD4 specificities.

The V gene end was trimmed by 4 bases and the J gene end by 5 bases; junction bases not matched to a gene: 4. This CDR3 has 13 amino acids. Germline V CDR1 and CDR2: GTSNPN, SVGIG (reference sequence). This clonotype has ten or more counts. What it recognizes is unknown. Individually, cDNA molecules had unique molecular identifiers attached to them. TCRdb independently ran MiXCR on the 5' RACE reads; one entry per CDR3 protein. The data show 80,000 or so distinct CDR3 sequences, about 14% seen once. This clonotype was sampled from an adult who was a healthcare worker with PCR-confirmed SARS-CoV-2 infection or an uninfected control (not recorded which). The rearrangement links TRBV30 to TRBJ2-1, with TRBD2 identical over 8 bases. The specimen was whole blood. CDR3 sequence: CAWTGLGNNEQFF. CDR3 DNA sequence: TGTGCCTGGACGGGACTAGGCAACAATGAGCAGTTCTTC.